This TCR beta chain was observed in a study of Ad26.COV2.S vaccination and SARS-CoV-2 variants. Some clones are missing from TCRdb's copy, which holds only in-frame ones; the method was immunoSEQ multiplex PCR. The sample shows some 410,000 clones, around 93% of them seen only once. CDR3 length equals 14 residues. Germline CDR1 reads SNHLY; CDR2 reads FYNNEI. Trimming at V came to 10 bases and at J to 0 bases, leaving 4 bases not matched to a gene. Treatment meaning: some 19 received Ad26.COV2.S at low or high dose, single or two shots; about 5 received placebo; per-sample allocation not given. All samples were drawn on day 63, counting from the first vaccine or placebo injection.

This sequence joins TRBV2 and TRBJ1-1; 11 bases match TRBD1. The source was peripheral blood, collected in a trial of Ad26.COV2.S vaccine versus placebo. This TCR was sampled from a person aged 18-60 years who received the Ad26.COV2.S COVID-19 vaccine or a placebo. The CDR3 bases are TGTGCCACCGGGACAGGGGGTCTGAACACTGAAGCTTTCTTT. Residues: CATGTGGLNTEAFF.